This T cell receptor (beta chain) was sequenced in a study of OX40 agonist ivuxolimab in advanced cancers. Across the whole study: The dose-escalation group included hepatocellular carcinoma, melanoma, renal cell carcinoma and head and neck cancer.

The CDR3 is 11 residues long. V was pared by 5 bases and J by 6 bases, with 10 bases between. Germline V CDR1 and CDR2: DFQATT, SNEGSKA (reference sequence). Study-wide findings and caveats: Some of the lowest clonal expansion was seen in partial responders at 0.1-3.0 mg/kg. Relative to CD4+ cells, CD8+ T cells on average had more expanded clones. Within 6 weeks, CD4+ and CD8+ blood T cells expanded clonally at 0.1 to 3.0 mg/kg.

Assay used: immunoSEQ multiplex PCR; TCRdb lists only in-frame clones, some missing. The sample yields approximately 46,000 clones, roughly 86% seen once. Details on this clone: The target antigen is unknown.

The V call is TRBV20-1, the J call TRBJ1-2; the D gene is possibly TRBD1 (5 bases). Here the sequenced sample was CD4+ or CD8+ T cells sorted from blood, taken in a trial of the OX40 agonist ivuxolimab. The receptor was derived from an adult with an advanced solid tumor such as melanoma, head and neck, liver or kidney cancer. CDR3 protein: CSAPAGHGYTF. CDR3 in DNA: TGCAGTGCTCCCGCGGGGCATGGCTACACCTTC.